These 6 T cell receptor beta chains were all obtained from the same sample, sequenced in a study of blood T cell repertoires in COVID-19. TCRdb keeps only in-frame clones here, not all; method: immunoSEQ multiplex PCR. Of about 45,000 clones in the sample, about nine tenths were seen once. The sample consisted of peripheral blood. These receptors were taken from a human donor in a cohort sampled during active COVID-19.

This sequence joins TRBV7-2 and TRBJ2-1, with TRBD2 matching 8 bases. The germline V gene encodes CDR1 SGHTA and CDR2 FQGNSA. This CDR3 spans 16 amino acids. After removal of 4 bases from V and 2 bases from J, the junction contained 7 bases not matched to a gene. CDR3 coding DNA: TGTGCCAGCAGCTCCTATAGCGGGGCCGCCTACAATGAGCAGTTCTTC. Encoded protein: CASSSYSGAAYNEQFF.

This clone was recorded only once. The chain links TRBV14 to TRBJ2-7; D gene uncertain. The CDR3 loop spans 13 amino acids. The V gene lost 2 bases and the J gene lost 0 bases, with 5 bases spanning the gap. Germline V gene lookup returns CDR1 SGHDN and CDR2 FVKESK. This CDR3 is CASSQYGSYEQYF. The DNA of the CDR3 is TGTGCCAGCAGCCAATACGGCTCCTACGAGCAGTACTTC.

The CDR3 loop is CASSLGQGFDEQYF. The CDR3 bases are TGCGCCAGCAGCCTCGGACAGGGCTTCGACGAGCAGTACTTC. The chain carries TRBV5-1 and TRBJ2-7, with 8 bases identical to TRBD1. Germline CDR1 SGHRS, CDR2 YFSETQ. Unmatched junction bases numbered 8, after V lost 4 bases and J lost 5 bases. This CDR3 has 14 residues. Full variable domain (rest looked up from reference TRBV5-1 and TRBJ2-7): KAGVTQTPRYLIKTRGQQVTLSCSPISGHRSVSWYQQTPGQGLQFLFEYFSETQRNKGNFPGRFSGRQFSNSRSEMNVSTLELGDSALYLCASSLGQGFDEQYFGPGTRLTVT.

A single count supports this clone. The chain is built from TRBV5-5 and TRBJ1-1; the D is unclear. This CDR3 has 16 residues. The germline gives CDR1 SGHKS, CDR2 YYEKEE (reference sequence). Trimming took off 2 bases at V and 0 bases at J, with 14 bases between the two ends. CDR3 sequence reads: CASSFRTGSLNTEAFF. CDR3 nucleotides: TGTGCCAGCAGCTTCCGGACGGGAAGTTTGAACACTGAAGCTTTCTTT.

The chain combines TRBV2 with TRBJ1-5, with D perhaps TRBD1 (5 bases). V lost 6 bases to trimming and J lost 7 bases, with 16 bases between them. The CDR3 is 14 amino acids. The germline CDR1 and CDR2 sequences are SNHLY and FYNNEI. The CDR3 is CASRQGTGEQPQHF. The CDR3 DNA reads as TGTGCCAGCAGGCAGGGTACGGGAGAACAGCCCCAGCATTTT.

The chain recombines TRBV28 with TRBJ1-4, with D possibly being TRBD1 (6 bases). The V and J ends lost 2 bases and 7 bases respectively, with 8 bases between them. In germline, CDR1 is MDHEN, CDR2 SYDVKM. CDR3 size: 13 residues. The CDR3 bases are TGTGCCAGCAGTTTACAGGGGAGTGAAAAACTGTTTTTT. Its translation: CASSLQGSEKLFF.